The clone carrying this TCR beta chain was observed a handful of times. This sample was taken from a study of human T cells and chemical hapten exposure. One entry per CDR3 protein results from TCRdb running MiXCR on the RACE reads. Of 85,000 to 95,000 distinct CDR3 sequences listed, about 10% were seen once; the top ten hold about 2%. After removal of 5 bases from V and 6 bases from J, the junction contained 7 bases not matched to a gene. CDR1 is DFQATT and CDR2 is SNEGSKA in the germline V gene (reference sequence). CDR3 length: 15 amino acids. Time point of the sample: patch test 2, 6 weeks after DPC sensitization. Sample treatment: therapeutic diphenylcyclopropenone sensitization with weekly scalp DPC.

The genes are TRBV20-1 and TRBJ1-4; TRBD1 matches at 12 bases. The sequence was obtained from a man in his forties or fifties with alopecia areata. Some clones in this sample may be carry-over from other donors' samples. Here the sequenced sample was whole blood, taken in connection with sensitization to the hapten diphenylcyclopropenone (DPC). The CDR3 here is CSAPGTGGAYEKLFF. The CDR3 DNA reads TGCAGTGCTCCCGGGACAGGGGGCGCATATGAAAAACTGTTTTTT.